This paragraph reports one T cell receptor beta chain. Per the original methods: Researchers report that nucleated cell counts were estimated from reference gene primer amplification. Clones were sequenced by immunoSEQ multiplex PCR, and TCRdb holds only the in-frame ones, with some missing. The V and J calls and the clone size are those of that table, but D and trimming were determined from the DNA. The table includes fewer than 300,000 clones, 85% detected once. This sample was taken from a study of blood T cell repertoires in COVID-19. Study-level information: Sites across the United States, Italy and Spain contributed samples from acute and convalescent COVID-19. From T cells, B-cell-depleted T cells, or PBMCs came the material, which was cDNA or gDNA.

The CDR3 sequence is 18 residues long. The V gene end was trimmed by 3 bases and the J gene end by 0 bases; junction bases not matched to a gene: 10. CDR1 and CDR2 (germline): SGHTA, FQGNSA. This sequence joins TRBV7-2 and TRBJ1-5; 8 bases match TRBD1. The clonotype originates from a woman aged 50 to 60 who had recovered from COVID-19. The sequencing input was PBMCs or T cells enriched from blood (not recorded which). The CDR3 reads CASSFGTGGRYSNQPQHF. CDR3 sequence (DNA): TGTGCCAGCAGCTTCGGAACAGGGGGGAGATATAGCAATCAGCCCCAGCATTTT. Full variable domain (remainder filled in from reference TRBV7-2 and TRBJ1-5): GAGVSQSPSNKVTEKGKDVELRCDPISGHTALYWYRQSLGQGLEFLIYFQGNSAPDKSGLPSDRFSAERTGGSVSTLTIQRTQQEDSAVYLCASSFGTGGRYSNQPQHFGDGTRLSIL.